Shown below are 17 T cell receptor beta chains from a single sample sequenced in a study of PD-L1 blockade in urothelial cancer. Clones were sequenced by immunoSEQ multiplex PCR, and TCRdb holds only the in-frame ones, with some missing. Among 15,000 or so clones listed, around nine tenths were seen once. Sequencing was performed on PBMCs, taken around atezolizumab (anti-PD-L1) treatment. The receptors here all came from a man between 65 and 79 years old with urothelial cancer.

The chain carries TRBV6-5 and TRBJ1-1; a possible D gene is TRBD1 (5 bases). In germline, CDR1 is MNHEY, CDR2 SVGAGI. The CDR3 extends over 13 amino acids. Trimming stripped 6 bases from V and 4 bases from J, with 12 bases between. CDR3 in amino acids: CASRGRVATEAFF. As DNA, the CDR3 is TGTGCCAGCAGGGGCAGGGTCGCCACTGAAGCTTTCTTT.

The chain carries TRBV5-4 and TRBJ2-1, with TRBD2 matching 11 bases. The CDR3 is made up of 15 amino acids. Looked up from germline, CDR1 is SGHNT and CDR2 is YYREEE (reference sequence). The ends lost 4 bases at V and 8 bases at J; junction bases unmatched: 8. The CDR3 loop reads CASSHRSGGDYEQFF. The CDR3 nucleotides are TGTGCCAGCAGCCACCGTAGCGGGGGGGATTATGAGCAGTTCTTC.

CDR3 sequence: CASSIGPGTGEQYF. In DNA form, the CDR3 reads TGTGCCAGTAGTATAGGACCCGGGACAGGGGAGCAGTACTTC. The chain couples TRBV19 to TRBJ2-7, with 9 bases that match TRBD1. CDR3 length: 14 residues. Germline V CDR1 and CDR2: LNHDA, SQIVND (reference sequence). V gave up 1 base and J gave up 7 bases; unmatched junction bases: 5.

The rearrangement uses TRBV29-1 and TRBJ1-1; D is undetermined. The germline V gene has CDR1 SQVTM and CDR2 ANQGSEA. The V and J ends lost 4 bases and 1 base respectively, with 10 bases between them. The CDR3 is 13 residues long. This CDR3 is CSVVMGGNTEAFF. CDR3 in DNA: TGCAGCGTTGTCATGGGAGGGAACACTGAAGCTTTCTTT.

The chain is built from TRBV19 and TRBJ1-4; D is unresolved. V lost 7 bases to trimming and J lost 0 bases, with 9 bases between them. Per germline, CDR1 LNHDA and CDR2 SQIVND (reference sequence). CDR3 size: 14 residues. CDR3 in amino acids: CASTQFATNEKLFF. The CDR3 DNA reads TGTGCCAGTACCCAGTTTGCAACTAATGAAAAACTGTTTTTT. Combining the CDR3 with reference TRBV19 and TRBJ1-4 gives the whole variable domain DGGITQSPKYLFRKEGQNVTLSCEQNLNHDAMYWYRQDPGQGLRLIYYSQIVNDFQKGDIAEGYSVSREKKESFPLTVTSAQKNPTAFYLCASTQFATNEKLFFGSGTQLSVL.

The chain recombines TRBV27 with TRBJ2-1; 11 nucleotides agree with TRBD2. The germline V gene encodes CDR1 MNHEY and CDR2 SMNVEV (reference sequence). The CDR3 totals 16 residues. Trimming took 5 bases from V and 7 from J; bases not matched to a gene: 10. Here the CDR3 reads CASSILAGGPINEQFF. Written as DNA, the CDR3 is TGTGCCAGCAGTATTTTAGCGGGGGGGCCTATTAATGAGCAGTTCTTC.

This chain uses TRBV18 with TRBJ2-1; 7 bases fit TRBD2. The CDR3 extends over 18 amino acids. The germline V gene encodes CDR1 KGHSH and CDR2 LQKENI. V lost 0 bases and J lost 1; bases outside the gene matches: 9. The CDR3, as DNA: TGTGCCAGCTCACCACCTTTCTGGCTAGCGGCATCCTACAATGAGCAGTTCTTC. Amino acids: CASSPPFWLAASYNEQFF.

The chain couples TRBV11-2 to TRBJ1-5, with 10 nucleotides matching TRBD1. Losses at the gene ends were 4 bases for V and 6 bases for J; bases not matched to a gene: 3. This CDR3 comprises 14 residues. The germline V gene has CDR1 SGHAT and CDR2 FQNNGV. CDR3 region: CASSSDRGSQPQHF. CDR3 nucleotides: TGTGCCAGCAGCTCGGACAGGGGGAGTCAGCCCCAGCATTTT. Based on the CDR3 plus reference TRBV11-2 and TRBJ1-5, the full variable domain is EAGVAQSPRYKIIEKRQSVAFWCNPISGHATLYWYQQILGQGPKLLIQFQNNGVVDDSQLPKDRFSAERLKGVDSTLKIQPAKLEDSAVYLCASSSDRGSQPQHFGDGTRLSIL.

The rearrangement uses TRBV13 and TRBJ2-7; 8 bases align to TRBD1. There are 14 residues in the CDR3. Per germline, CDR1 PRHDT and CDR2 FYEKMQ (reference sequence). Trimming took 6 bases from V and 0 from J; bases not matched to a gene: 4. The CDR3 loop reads CASRRTGNSYEQYF. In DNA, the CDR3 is TGTGCCAGCAGGAGGACAGGGAACTCCTACGAGCAGTACTTC.

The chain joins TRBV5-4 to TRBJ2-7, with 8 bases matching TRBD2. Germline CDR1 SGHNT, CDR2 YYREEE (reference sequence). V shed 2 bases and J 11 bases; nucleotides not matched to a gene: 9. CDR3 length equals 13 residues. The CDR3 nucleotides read TGTGCCAGCAGCTTCGGGGGGGCGCCGGTTGAGTACTTC. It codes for CASSFGGAPVEYF.

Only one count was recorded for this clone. CDR3: CAWSVRDRSSQPQHF. CDR3 nucleotides: TGTGCCTGGAGTGTCCGTGACAGATCTAGTCAGCCCCAGCATTTT. The rearrangement links TRBV30 to TRBJ1-5, with D tentatively TRBD1 (5 bases). The germline CDR1 and CDR2 sequences are GTSNPN and SVGIG (reference sequence). There are 15 residues in the CDR3. The V and J ends lost 0 bases and 6 bases respectively, with 15 bases between them. The full variable domain, rest sourced from reference TRBV30 and TRBJ1-5, is SQTIHQWPATLVQPVGSPLSLECTVEGTSNPNLYWYRQAAGRGLQLLFYSVGIGQISSEVPQNLSASRPQDRQFILSSKKLLLSDSGFYLCAWSVRDRSSQPQHFGDGTRLSIL.

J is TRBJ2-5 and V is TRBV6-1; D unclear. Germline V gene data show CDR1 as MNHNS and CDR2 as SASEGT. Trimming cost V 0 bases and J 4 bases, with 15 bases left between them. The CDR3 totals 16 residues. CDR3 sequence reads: CASSEARVPSRETQYF. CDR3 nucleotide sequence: TGTGCCAGCAGTGAAGCCCGGGTCCCCTCCCGAGAGACCCAGTACTTC.

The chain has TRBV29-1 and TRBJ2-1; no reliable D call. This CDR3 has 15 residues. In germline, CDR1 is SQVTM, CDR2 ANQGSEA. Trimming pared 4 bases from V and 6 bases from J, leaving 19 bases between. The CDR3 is CSVGGSISATNEQFF. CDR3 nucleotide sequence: TGCAGCGTTGGAGGCTCAATCTCCGCGACCAATGAGCAGTTCTTC.

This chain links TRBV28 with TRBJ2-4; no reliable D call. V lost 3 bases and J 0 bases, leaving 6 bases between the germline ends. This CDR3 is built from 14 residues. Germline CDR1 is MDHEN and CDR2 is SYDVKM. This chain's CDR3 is CASSFTVAKNIQYF. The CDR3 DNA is TGTGCCAGCAGTTTTACGGTAGCCAAAAACATTCAGTACTTC.

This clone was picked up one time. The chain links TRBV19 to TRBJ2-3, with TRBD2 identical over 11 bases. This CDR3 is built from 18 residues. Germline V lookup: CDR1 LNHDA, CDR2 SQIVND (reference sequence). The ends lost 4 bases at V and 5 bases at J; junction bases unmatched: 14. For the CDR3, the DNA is TGTGCCAGTAGTAAATCCGGGACTAGCGGCGGGCGGCAAGATACGCAGTATTTT. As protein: CASSKSGTSGGRQDTQYF.

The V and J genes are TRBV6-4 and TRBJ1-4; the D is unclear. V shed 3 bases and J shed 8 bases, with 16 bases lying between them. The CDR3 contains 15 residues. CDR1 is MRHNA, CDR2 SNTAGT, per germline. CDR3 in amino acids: CASSERRVGEEKLFF. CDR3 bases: TGTGCCAGCAGTGAGAGACGGGTCGGGGAAGAAAAACTGTTTTTT.

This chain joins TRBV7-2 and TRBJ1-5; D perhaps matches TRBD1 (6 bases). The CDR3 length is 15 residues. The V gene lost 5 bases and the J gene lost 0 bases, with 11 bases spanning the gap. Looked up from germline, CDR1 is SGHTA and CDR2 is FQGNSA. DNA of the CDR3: TGTGCCAGCAGCATACAGGGAAATAGCAATCAGCCCCAGCATTTT. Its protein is CASSIQGNSNQPQHF.